The rows below give T cell receptor beta chains drawn from one sample of a study of blood T cells in healthy people across ages. TCRdb processed the 5' RACE reads anew with MiXCR; each CDR3 protein has one entry. Among over 950,000 distinct CDR3 sequences listed, approximately 50% were seen once. Specimen: blood. These receptors were taken from a woman aged 55-70 years in good health. Each CDR3 is given with its conserved first and last residue. The D gene is left open where the match is weak. The listing skips clone size in some rows; elsewhere it reads once, few, many or a size class.

j_call d_call clone_size v_call cdr3_nt cdr3_aa
TRBJ2-1 . . TRBV5-1 TGCGCCAGCAGCTTCGGTAGGAGCGGGCACCCCAATGAGCAGTTCTTC CASSFGRSGHPNEQFF
TRBJ2-7 . . TRBV3-1 TGTGCCAGCAGCCAAGGGCGGGGTGGCGAGCAGTACTTC CASSQGRGGEQYF
TRBJ2-7 TRBD1 . TRBV29-1 TGCAGCGTTGGGAGGCCAGGGGGCTACGAGCAGTACTTC CSVGRPGGYEQYF
TRBJ2-4 . few TRBV27 TGTGCCAGCATTTGGCAGCCCGCGGCCAAAAACATTCAGTACTTC CASIWQPAAKNIQYF
TRBJ1-1 TRBD1 . TRBV25-1 TGTGCCAGCAGTGCGGGACAGGGTTTGAGCACTGAAGCTTTCTTT CASSAGQGLSTEAFF
TRBJ2-2 TRBD1 . TRBV25-1 TGTGCCAGCAGTGCCACACCGGGACAGGGCCAACCCGACGGGGAGCTGTTTTTT CASSATPGQGQPDGELFF
TRBJ1-1 TRBD1 few TRBV5-1 TGCGCCAGCAGCCCGAACCTCAGGGGGCTGACGAACACTGAAGCTTTCTTT CASSPNLRGLTNTEAFF
TRBJ1-5 . . TRBV27 TGTGCCAGCGCCCCCAAGGTGGGCAGGGGCAATCAGCCCCAGCATTTT CASAPKVGRGNQPQHF
TRBJ2-2 . . TRBV24-1 TGTGCCACCAGTGATTTGGGACTGAACACCGGGGAGCTGTTTTTT CATSDLGLNTGELFF
TRBJ2-7 . . TRBV20-1 TGCAGTGCCCGACAGTCGAAAGGGGGCGAGCAGTACTTC CSARQSKGGEQYF
TRBJ1-1 . . TRBV25-1 TGTGCCAGCGGGCAAATCGCTGAAGCTTTCTTT CASGQIAEAFF
TRBJ1-2 . many TRBV6-1 TGTGCCAGCAGCCCCTCCTGGAGGGGAGAGTGCGGCTACACCTTC CASSPSWRGECGYTF
TRBJ2-7 . . TRBV30 TGTGCCTGGAGTCCAACTGTTGTCGAGCAGTACTTC CAWSPTVVEQYF
TRBJ2-3 . . TRBV7-7 TGTGCCAGCAGCTTAGAGCTCACAGATACGCAGTATTTT CASSLELTDTQYF
TRBJ2-7 . few TRBV28 TGTGCCAGCCGTGCTGGCCAATCAGGGGTGGAGGCCGAGCAGTACTTC CASRAGQSGVEAEQYF
TRBJ2-7 TRBD1 . TRBV18 TGTGCCAGCTCACCGGGACAGAGGTATCTCGAGCAGTACTTC CASSPGQRYLEQYF
TRBJ2-6 . . TRBV3-1 TGTGCCAGCAGCATGGGGCCCCTCGATGGGGCCAACGTCCTGACTTTC CASSMGPLDGANVLTF
TRBJ1-1 . . TRBV29-1 TGCAGCGCCGCCCAGGTCACTGAAGCTTTCTTT CSAAQVTEAFF